Each of the 17 T cell receptor beta chains below was sequenced from the same sample in a study of siplizumab effects on memory and regulatory T cells. Method: immunoSEQ multiplex PCR; TCRdb's copy keeps in-frame clones and lacks some. The sample holds 97,000 or so clones, about 94% seen once. What was sequenced was CD4+ T cells sorted from blood. The receptors shown here come from a human donor in good health.

J is TRBJ2-1 and V is TRBV18, with 8 positions matching TRBD1. Per the germline V gene, CDR1 is KGHSH and CDR2 is LQKENI. This CDR3 spans 17 amino acids. Trimming cost V 5 bases and J 3 bases; bases outside gene matches: 12. The CDR3 DNA reads TGTGCCAGCTCATCAGGGGGCGGACGGAGCTTCTACAATGAGCAGTTCTTC. Protein: CASSSGGGRSFYNEQFF. Full variable domain (rest looked up from reference TRBV18 and TRBJ2-1): NAGVMQNPRHLVRRRGQEARLRCSPMKGHSHVYWYRQLPEEGLKFMVYLQKENIIDESGMPKERFSAEFPKEGPSILRIQQVVRGDSAAYFCASSSGGGRSFYNEQFFGPGTRLTVL.

V is TRBV6-5 and J is TRBJ1-1; perhaps TRBD1 as D (6 bases). Germline V gene lookup returns CDR1 MNHEY and CDR2 SVGAGI. V shed 0 bases and J shed 5 bases, with 16 bases lying between them. This CDR3 is 16 amino acids long. CDR3 sequence: CASSYSTGGMTTEAFF. CDR3 sequence (DNA): TGTGCCAGCAGTTACTCAACGGGGGGCATGACAACTGAAGCTTTCTTT.

This clone was observed a handful of times. The V call is TRBV10-1, the J call TRBJ2-7, with D possibly called TRBD1 or TRBD2 (5 bases each). Trimming left V 1 base short and J 6 bases short, with 22 bases between. The CDR3 runs to 17 residues. Germline V gene lookup returns CDR1 WNHNN and CDR2 SYGVQD (reference sequence). The CDR3 is CASSEYSTGTRRTEQYF. CDR3 bases: TGCGCCAGCAGTGAGTACTCTACCGGGACCCGGCGGACCGAGCAGTACTTC.

The chain couples TRBV30 to TRBJ2-2, with no clear D. V was cut by 6 bases and J by 3 bases, with 8 bases left in between. The CDR3 has 12 residues. Germline CDR1 is GTSNPN and CDR2 is SVGIG (reference sequence). CDR3 nucleotides: TGTGCCTGTACAGCTTACACCGGGGAGCTGTTTTTT. This gives the protein CACTAYTGELFF.

V usage is TRBV7-9 and J usage is TRBJ2-5, with 11 bases that match TRBD2. This CDR3 is 16 amino acids long. V shed 1 base, J shed 4 bases, and the junction held 5 bases outside the gene matches. From germline, CDR1 is SEHNR and CDR2 FQNEAQ (reference sequence). DNA for the CDR3: TGTGCCAGCAGCTTAGAACCTAGCGGGAGGTCAGAGACCCAGTACTTC. It specifies CASSLEPSGRSETQYF.

The chain uses TRBV10-2 and TRBJ2-4; 11 bases line up with TRBD2. This CDR3 is built from 15 residues. CDR1 and CDR2 from the germline V gene are WSHSY and SAAADI. The trim removed 5 bases at V and 4 bases at J, leaving 4 bases unmatched. The CDR3 DNA is TGCGCCAGCAGTTTAGCGGGAGGGCCAAAAAACATTCAGTACTTC. Encoded protein: CASSLAGGPKNIQYF.

This chain connects TRBV15 to TRBJ2-7, with D maybe TRBD2 (6 bases). The CDR3 has 16 residues. Per germline, CDR1 LNHNV and CDR2 YYDKDF (reference sequence). Trimming cost V 1 base and J 2 bases, with 15 bases left between them. CDR3 coding DNA: TGTGCCACCAGCAGAGTCGAAGGACCGGGGGCCTACGAGCAGTACTTC. Translated: CATSRVEGPGAYEQYF.

The genes are TRBV2 and TRBJ1-5; D remains unclear. The V end lost 2 bases, the J end lost 1 base, and 12 bases lay between the germline ends. Germline CDR1 SNHLY, CDR2 FYNNEI. The CDR3 is made up of 16 amino acids. CDR3 sequence (DNA): TGTGCCAGCAGTGAACGGTGGCCGGGGAGCAATCAGCCCCAGCATTTT. Translated, it gives CASSERWPGSNQPQHF. Based on the CDR3 plus reference TRBV2 and TRBJ1-5, the full variable domain is EPEVTQTPSHQVTQMGQEVILRCVPISNHLYFYWYRQILGQKVEFLVSFYNNEISEKSEIFDDQFSVERPDGSNFTLKIRSTKLEDSAMYFCASSERWPGSNQPQHFGDGTRLSIL.

J is TRBJ2-1 and V is TRBV28, with 7 bases aligning to TRBD2. The CDR3 runs to 18 residues. CDR1 is MDHEN, CDR2 SYDVKM, per germline. The V and J ends lost 3 bases and 2 bases, in that order; junction bases with no gene match: 13. CDR3 loop: CASSFSPISGKTYNEQFF. The CDR3 DNA reads TGTGCCAGCAGTTTTTCGCCCATAAGCGGGAAAACCTACAATGAGCAGTTCTTC.

This chain links TRBV7-9 with TRBJ1-4; 7 nucleotides align to TRBD1. CDR1 is SEHNR, CDR2 FQNEAQ, per germline (reference sequence). This CDR3 has 15 residues. J was trimmed by 4 bases and V by 5 bases; bases with no gene match: 7. The CDR3 region is CASSSWDRLNEKLFF. CDR3 sequence (DNA): TGTGCCAGCAGCAGCTGGGACAGACTTAATGAAAAACTGTTTTTT.

The V and J genes are TRBV7-9 and TRBJ2-6; D remains unclear. The CDR3 is 15 residues long. In germline, CDR1 is SEHNR, CDR2 FQNEAQ (reference sequence). Trimming took 2 bases from V and 0 from J, leaving 5 bases between them. CDR3 protein: CASSLQSSGANVLTF. The CDR3 nucleotides read TGTGCCAGCAGCTTACAGAGCTCTGGGGCCAACGTCCTGACTTTC. Combining the CDR3 with reference TRBV7-9 and TRBJ2-6 gives the whole variable domain DTGVSQNPRHKITKRGQNVTFRCDPISEHNRLYWYRQTLGQGPEFLTYFQNEAQLEKSRLLSDRFSAERPKGSFSTLEIQRTEQGDSAMYLCASSLQSSGANVLTFGAGSRLTVL.

The rearrangement joins TRBV10-3 to TRBJ2-7; 8 positions agree with TRBD1. Germline V gene data show CDR1 as ENHRY and CDR2 as SYGVKD. Trimming cost V 8 bases and J 5 bases; bases outside gene matches: 8. This CDR3 is 13 amino acids long. The CDR3 reads CAIRSGGADEQYF. As DNA, the CDR3 is TGTGCCATCCGGTCAGGGGGCGCCGACGAGCAGTACTTC.

The chain combines TRBV29-1 with TRBJ2-2; D possibly corresponds to TRBD1 (6 bases). V gave up 3 bases and J gave up 5 bases, with 10 bases separating them. This CDR3 has 13 residues. CDR1 and CDR2 (germline): SQVTM, ANQGSEA. CDR3 in amino acids: CSVDLRGTGELFF. The CDR3 nucleotides read TGCAGCGTTGACCTCAGGGGAACCGGGGAGCTGTTTTTT.

The genes are TRBV11-3 and TRBJ2-2, with 9 positions matching TRBD2. The CDR3 loop spans 16 amino acids. V was clipped by 5 bases and J by 2 bases; unmatched bases: 6. Germline V gene lookup returns CDR1 SGHNT and CDR2 YENEEA. CDR3 region: CASSPGAGGNTGELFF. CDR3 nucleotides: TGTGCCAGCAGCCCGGGAGCGGGGGGCAACACCGGGGAGCTGTTTTTT.

This chain uses TRBV6-5 with TRBJ1-2; 8 bases are a match to TRBD1. The trim removed 6 bases at V and 8 bases at J, leaving 8 bases unmatched. Germline CDR1 is MNHEY and CDR2 is SVGAGI. This CDR3 spans 13 amino acids. As DNA, the CDR3 is TGTGCCAGCAGCCGGGGACAGGCCGCAGGCTACACCTTC. The encoded protein is CASSRGQAAGYTF.

The V call is TRBV18, the J call TRBJ2-5, with unresolved D. Trimming stripped 5 bases from V and 3 bases from J, with 13 bases between. The CDR3 totals 14 residues. Germline values: CDR1 KGHSH, CDR2 LQKENI. This CDR3 is CASSTGGPEETQYF. Written as DNA, the CDR3 is TGTGCCAGCTCAACCGGTGGGCCTGAAGAGACCCAGTACTTC.

V gene TRBV27 combines with J gene TRBJ2-2; 13 bases align to TRBD2. CDR1 MNHEY and CDR2 SMNVEV come from the germline V gene (reference sequence). This CDR3 is 16 amino acids long. V lost 6 bases and J lost 4; bases outside the gene matches: 5. CDR3 sequence: CASRKLAGGFTGELFF. The CDR3 nucleotides are TGTGCCAGCAGAAAACTAGCGGGAGGGTTCACCGGGGAGCTGTTTTTT.